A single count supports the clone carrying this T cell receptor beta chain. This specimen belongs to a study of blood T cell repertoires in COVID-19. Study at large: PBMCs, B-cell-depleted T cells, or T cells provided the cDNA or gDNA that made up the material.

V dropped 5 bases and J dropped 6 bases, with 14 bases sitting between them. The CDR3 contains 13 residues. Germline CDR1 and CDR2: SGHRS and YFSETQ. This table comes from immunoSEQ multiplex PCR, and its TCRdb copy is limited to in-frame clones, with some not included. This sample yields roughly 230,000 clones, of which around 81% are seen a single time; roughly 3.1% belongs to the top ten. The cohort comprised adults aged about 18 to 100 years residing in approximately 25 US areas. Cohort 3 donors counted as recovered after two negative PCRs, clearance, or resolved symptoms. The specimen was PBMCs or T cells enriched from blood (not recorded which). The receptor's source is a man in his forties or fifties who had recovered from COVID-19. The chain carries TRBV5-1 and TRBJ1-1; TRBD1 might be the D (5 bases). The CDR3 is CASSPRPRAEAFF. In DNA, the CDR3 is TGCGCCAGCAGTCCTCGCCCCAGGGCTGAAGCTTTCTTT.